These T cell receptor beta chains were read from a single sample in a study of post-analysis software for immune sequencing data. Each CDR3 protein gets one entry after TCRdb re-called the PCR reads with MiXCR. This table has about 200,000 distinct CDR3 sequences, 29% appearing once. The specimen was blood. The source of these receptors is a girl under 18 with multiple sclerosis. The CDR3 runs from the conserved cysteine through the conserved F or W. The order of the fields is V gene, J gene, clone size, CDR3 protein. Only part of the rows carry a size: once, few, many, or a class if the clone is expanded.

TRBV2	TRBJ2-3	many	CASSVPTGDTQYF
TRBV10-3	TRBJ2-7	few	CAISVGTERAYEQYF
TRBV7-9	TRBJ2-1	many	CASSPGTSADEQFF
TRBV29-1	TRBJ1-1	-	CSVAEGARNTEAFF
TRBV29-1	TRBJ1-1	-	CSVGPWGLQTEAFF
TRBV28	TRBJ1-2	-	CAGVTGVYGYTF
TRBV18	TRBJ2-7	-	CASSPGTEGYEQYF
TRBV18	TRBJ1-2	-	CASSPGRGPYDYTF
TRBV4-1	TRBJ2-7	many	CASSQDGTRLSYEQYF
TRBV20-1	TRBJ1-5	-	CSAGQGSQFNQPQHF
TRBV10-3	TRBJ1-5	many	CAISEGTEIRQPQHF
TRBV11-2	TRBJ1-1	few	CASSLRLGDEAFF
TRBV25-1	TRBJ2-5	many	CASSDTGQETQYF
TRBV10-3	TRBJ1-3	-	CAISGTGGSGNTIYF
TRBV4-1	TRBJ2-7	-	CASSSPPRTVDYEQYF
TRBV5-1	TRBJ2-1	once	CASSWGTSFFHNEQFF
TRBV6-1	TRBJ1-6	-	CASNEEVSSPLHF
TRBV27	TRBJ2-1	few	CASSSSGGPREFF
TRBV28	TRBJ1-4	few	CASNYPGTGGQKLFF
TRBV5-1	TRBJ2-4	few	CASSLEGGSKNIQYF
TRBV15	TRBJ1-1	-	CATSRQLQVVTNTKAFF
TRBV12-3/TRBV12-4	TRBJ2-1	many	CASSYRDRVNEQFF
TRBV28	TRBJ1-1	few	CASSSPGGLRNTEAFF
TRBV7-9	TRBJ1-4	-	CASSLESASNEKLFF
TRBV20-1	TRBJ1-1	many	CSASGGANTEAFF
TRBV6-5	TRBJ1-1	many	CASRLAGDTEAFF
TRBV27	-	-	CVSSYTSGTYEQYF
TRBV5-1	TRBJ2-5	many	CASSLADRQAETQYF